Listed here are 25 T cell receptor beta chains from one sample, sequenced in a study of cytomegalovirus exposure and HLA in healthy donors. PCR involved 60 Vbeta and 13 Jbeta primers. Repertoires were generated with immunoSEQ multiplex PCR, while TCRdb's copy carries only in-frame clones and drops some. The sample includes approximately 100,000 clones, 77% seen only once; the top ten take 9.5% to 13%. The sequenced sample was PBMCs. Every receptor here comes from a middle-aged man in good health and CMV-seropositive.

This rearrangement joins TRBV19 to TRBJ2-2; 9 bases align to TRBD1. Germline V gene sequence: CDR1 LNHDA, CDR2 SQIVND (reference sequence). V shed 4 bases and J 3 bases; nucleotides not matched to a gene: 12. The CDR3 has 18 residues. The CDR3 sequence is CASSTGADRGIYTGELFF. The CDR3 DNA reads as TGTGCCAGTAGTACTGGGGCCGACAGGGGGATTTACACCGGGGAGCTGTTTTTT.

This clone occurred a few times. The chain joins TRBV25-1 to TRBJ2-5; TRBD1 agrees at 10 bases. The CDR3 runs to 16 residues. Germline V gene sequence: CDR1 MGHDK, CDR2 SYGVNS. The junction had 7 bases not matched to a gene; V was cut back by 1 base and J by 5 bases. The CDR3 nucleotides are TGTGCCAGCAGTGAATCTGACAGGGGGCCGGGGGAGACCCAGTACTTC. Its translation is CASSESDRGPGETQYF.

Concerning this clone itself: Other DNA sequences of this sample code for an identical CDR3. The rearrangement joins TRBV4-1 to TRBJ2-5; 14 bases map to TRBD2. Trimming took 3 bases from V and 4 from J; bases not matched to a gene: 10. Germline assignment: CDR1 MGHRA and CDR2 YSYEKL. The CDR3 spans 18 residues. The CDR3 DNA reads TGCGCCAGCAGCCAGGATGGGACTAGCGGGGGCCGGGGAGAGACCCAGTACTTC. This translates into CASSQDGTSGGRGETQYF.

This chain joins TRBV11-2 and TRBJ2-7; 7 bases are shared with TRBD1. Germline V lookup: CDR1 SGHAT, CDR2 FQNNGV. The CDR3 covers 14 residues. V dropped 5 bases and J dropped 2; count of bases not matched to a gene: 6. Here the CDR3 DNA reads TGTGCCAGCAGCCAACGACAGGGTGCCTACGAGCAGTACTTC. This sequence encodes CASSQRQGAYEQYF.

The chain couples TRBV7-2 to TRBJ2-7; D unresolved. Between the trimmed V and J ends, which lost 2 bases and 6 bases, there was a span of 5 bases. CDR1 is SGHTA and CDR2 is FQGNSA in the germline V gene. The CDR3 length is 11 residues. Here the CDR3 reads CASSLYLEQYF. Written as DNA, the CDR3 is TGTGCCAGCAGCTTATATCTCGAGCAGTACTTC.

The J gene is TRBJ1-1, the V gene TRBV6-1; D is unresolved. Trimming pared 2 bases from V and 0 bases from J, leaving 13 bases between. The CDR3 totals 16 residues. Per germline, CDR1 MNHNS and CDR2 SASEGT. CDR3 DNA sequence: TGTGCCAGCAGTGAACGGTATTGGAGTTTGAACACTGAAGCTTTCTTT. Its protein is CASSERYWSLNTEAFF.

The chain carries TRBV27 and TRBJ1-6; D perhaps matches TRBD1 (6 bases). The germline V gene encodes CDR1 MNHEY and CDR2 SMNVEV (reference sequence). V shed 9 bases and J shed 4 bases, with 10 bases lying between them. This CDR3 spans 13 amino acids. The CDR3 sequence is CASSQGYNSPLHF. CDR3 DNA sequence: TGTGCCAGTTCACAGGGTTATAATTCACCCCTCCACTTT.

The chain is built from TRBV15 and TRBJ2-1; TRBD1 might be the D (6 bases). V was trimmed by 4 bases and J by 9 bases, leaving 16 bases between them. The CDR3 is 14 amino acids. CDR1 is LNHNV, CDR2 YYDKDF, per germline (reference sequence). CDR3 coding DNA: TGTGCCACCAGCACAAACAGGGTTGGTGGTGAGCAGTTCTTC. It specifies CATSTNRVGGEQFF.

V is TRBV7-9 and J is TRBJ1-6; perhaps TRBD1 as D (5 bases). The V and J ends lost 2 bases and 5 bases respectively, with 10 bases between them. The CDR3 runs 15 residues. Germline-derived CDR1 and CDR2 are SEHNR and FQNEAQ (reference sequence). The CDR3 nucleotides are TGTGCCAGCAGCTTATTAGGCAGGGATAATTCACCCCTCCACTTT. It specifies CASSLLGRDNSPLHF.

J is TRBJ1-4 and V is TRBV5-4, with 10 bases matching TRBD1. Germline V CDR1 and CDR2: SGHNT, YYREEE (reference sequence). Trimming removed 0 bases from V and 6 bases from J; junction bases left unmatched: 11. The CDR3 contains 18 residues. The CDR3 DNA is TGTGCCAGCAGCTTGGAAGGGCGGGGGACAGGGGCGCATGAAAAACTGTTTTTT. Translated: CASSLEGRGTGAHEKLFF. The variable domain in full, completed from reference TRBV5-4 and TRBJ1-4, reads ETGVTQSPTHLIKTRGQQVTLRCSSQSGHNTVSWYQQALGQGPQFIFQYYREEENGRGNFPPRFSGLQFPNYSSELNVNALELDDSALYLCASSLEGRGTGAHEKLFFGSGTQLSVL.

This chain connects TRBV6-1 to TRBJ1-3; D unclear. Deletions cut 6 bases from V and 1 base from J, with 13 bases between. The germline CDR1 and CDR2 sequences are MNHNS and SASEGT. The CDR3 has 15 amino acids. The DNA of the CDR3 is TGTGCCAGCAGAGGAGGCAAATTATCTGGAAACACCATATATTTT. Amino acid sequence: CASRGGKLSGNTIYF.

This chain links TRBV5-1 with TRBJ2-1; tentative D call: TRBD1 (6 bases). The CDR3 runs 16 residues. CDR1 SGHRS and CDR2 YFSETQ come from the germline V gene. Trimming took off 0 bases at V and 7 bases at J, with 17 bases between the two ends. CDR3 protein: CASSLGTVLNINEQFF. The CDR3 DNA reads TGCGCCAGCAGCTTGGGGACAGTCTTGAACATTAATGAGCAGTTCTTC.

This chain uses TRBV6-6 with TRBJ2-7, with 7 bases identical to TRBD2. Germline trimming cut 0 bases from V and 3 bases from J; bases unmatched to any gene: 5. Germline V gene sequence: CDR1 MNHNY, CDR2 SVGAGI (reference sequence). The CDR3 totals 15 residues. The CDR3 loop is CASSYSGRTSYEQYF. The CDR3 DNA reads TGTGCCAGCAGTTACTCGGGTAGGACTAGCTACGAGCAGTACTTC.

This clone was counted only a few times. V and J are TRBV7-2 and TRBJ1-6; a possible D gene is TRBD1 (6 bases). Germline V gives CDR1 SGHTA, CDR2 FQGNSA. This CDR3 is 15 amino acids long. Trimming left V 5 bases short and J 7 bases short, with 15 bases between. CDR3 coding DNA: TGTGCCAGCAGCCATGACAGGAATGGAAATTCACCCCTCCACTTT. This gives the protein CASSHDRNGNSPLHF.

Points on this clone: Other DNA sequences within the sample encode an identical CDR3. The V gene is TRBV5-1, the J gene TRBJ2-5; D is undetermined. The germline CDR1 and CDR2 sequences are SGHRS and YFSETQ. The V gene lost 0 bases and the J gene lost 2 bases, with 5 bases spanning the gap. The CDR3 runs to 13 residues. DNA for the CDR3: TGCGCCAGCAGCTTGGCTCAGCAAGAGACCCAGTACTTC. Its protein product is CASSLAQQETQYF.

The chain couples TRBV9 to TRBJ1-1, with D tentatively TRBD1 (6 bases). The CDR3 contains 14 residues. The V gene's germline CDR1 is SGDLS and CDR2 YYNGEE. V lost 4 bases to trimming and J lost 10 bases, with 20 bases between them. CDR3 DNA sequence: TGTGCCAGCAGCCCCCCTATTGCGGGGGCTTCAGCTTTCTTT. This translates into CASSPPIAGASAFF.

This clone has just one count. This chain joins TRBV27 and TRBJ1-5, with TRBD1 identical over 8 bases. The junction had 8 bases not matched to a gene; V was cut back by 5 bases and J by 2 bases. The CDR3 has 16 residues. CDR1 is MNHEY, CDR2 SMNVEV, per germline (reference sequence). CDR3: CASSPKTGVRNQPQHF. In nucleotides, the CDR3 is TGTGCCAGCAGTCCCAAGACAGGGGTCCGCAATCAGCCCCAGCATTTT.

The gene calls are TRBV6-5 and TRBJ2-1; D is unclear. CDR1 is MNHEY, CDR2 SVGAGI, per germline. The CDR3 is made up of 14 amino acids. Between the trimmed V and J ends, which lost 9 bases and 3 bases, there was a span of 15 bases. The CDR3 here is CASAIMSRYNEQFF. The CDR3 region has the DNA TGTGCCAGTGCTATCATGTCCCGCTACAATGAGCAGTTCTTC.

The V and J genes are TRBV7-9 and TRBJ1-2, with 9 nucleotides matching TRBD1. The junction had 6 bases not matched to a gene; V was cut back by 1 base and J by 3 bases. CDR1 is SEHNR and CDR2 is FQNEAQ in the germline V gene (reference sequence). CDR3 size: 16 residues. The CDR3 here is CASSLVRTGAYYGYTF. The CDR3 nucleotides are TGTGCCAGCAGCTTAGTTAGGACAGGGGCTTACTATGGCTACACCTTC.

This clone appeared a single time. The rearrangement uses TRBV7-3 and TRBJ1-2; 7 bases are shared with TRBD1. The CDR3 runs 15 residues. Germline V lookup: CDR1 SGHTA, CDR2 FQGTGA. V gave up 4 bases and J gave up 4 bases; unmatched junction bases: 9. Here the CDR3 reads CASSSTGEGGYGYTF. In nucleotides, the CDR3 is TGTGCCAGCAGCTCAACAGGGGAAGGCGGCTATGGCTACACCTTC.

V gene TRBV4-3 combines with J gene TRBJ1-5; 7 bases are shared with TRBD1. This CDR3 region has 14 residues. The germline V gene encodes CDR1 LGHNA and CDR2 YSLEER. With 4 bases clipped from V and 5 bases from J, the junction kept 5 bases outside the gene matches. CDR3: CASSLRTGHQPQHF. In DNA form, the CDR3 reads TGCGCCAGCAGCCTAAGGACAGGCCATCAGCCCCAGCATTTT.

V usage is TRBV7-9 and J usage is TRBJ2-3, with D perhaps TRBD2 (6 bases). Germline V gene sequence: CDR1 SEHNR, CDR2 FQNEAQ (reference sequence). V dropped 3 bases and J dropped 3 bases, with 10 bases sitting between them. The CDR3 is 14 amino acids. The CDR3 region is CASSLPRGTDTQYF. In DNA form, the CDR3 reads TGTGCCAGCAGCTTGCCGCGGGGAACAGATACGCAGTATTTT. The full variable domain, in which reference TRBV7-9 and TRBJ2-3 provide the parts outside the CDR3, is DTGVSQNPRHKITKRGQNVTFRCDPISEHNRLYWYRQTLGQGPEFLTYFQNEAQLEKSRLLSDRFSAERPKGSFSTLEIQRTEQGDSAMYLCASSLPRGTDTQYFGPGTRLTVL.

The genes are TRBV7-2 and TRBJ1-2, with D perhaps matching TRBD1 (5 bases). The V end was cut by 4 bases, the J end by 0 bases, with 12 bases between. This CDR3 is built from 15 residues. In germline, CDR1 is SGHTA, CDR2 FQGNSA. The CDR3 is CASSSAGGANYGYTF. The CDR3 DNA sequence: TGTGCCAGCAGCTCCGCCGGGGGAGCTAACTATGGCTACACCTTC.

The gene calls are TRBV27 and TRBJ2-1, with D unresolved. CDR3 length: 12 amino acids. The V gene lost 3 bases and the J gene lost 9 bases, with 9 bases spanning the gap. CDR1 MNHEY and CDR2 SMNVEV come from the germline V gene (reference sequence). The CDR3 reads CASSFPSSEQFF. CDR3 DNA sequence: TGTGCCAGCAGTTTCCCCTCTAGTGAGCAGTTCTTC.

CDR3 nucleotide sequence: TGTGCCAGCTTACAAAAGGGGGGGCATCTCTACGAGCAGTACTTC. Translation: CASLQKGGHLYEQYF. The chain employs TRBV6-1 and TRBJ2-7; D might be TRBD2 (7 bases). V dropped 8 bases and J dropped 3 bases, with 20 bases sitting between them. The V gene's germline CDR1 is MNHNS and CDR2 SASEGT. The CDR3 loop spans 15 amino acids.